This T cell receptor (beta chain) appears in the sequencing data of a study of a mutant IDH1 vaccine in newly diagnosed glioma. Background on the study: Once 4-6 weeks had passed after radiotherapy alone, vaccination started, or it started with temozolomide cycles. Treated patients comprised approximately 62% males and around 40% females, mean age 40.4 years. Patients had received radiotherapy, temozolomide, or both previously, most receiving both. Study outcomes and limitations: Overall, almost 95% of patients had vaccine-induced immune responses.

As for time point: week 35, safety follow-up. The study gave 300 ug of mutant IDH1 20-mer peptide per vaccine dose, with topical imiquimod. This clone appeared once. Its antigen is not known. V lost 0 bases and J lost 3; bases outside the gene matches: 7. Germline CDR1 is LNHNV and CDR2 is YYDKDF (reference sequence). CDR3 length equals 16 residues. Sequencing used immunoSEQ multiplex PCR; TCRdb keeps in-frame clones, though not all of them. The table shows 30,000 to 40,000 clones, with approximately 80% occurring only once. The sequence came from a young woman with glioma. Sequenced material: PBMCs, taken from a glioma patient whose treatment included an IDH1 peptide vaccine. The rearrangement uses TRBV15 and TRBJ2-7; TRBD1 matches 8 bases. CDR3 region: CATSRDGQGANYEQYF. In DNA, the CDR3 is TGTGCCACCAGCAGAGATGGGCAGGGGGCGAACTACGAGCAGTACTTC.